The 24 T cell receptor beta chains below all came from one sample that was sequenced in a study of T-cell reconstitution after alpha-beta-depleted transplantation in children (dated by TCRdb to about 2016). The intended sense of this specimen's treatment or condition label: allogeneic hematopoietic cell transplantation with graft depleted of TCRalphabeta T cells and CD19 B cells. The library was obtained by PCR. The listed sequencing device is Illumina HiSeq 2500. TCR libraries were prepared with molecular barcoding, using unique molecular identifiers to normalize TCRbeta repertoire quantification. TCRdb reworked the public reads: Q25 trimming with fastp, MiXCR clone assembly, productive beta chains retained. Records with the same CDR3 protein are collapsed into one entry carrying the most frequent genes and DNA. Within this sample are roughly 100,000 distinct CDR3 sequences, with about 8% of them counted one time only. The ten largest clones represent over 15% of the sample.

Here the sequenced sample was PBMCs, taken before TCRalphabeta/CD19-depleted stem cell transplant. The receptors were sampled from a boy younger than 10 with acute lymphoblastic leukemia, due to receive a stem cell transplant.

This clonotype was recorded many times. This chain connects TRBV12-3 or TRBV12-4 to TRBJ2-7, with 9 bases that match TRBD2. The junction had 9 bases not matched to a gene; V was cut back by 5 bases and J by 1 base. The CDR3 covers 16 residues. For the CDR3, the DNA is TGTGCCAGCAGTCCCGGGGCGCGGGGGGGTTCCTACGAGCAGTACTTC. Its translation is CASSPGARGGSYEQYF.

By share of the sample, this clonotype is medium-sized. The rearrangement links TRBV28 to TRBJ2-1; the D call may be TRBD1 or TRBD2 (6 bases each). The germline CDR1 and CDR2 sequences are MDHEN and SYDVKM. V dropped 6 bases and J dropped 4 bases, with 16 bases sitting between them. CDR3 size: 15 residues. CDR3 sequence reads: CASREGVAVYNEQFF. The CDR3 region has the DNA TGTGCCAGCAGGGAGGGGGTAGCGGTTTACAATGAGCAGTTCTTC. The whole variable domain, remainder taken from reference TRBV28 and TRBJ2-1, is DVKVTQSSRYLVKRTGEKVFLECVQDMDHENMFWYRQDPGLGLRLIYFSYDVKMKEKGDIPEGYSVSREKKERFSLILESASTNQTSMYLCASREGVAVYNEQFFGPGTRLTVL.

This chain connects TRBV11-2 to TRBJ2-5; weak D call: TRBD2 (5 bases). V was pared by 6 bases and J by 2 bases, with 16 bases between. CDR1 and CDR2 (germline): SGHAT, FQNNGV. This CDR3 region has 15 residues. CDR3 DNA sequence: TGTGCCAGCAGGCCCCTGCGGGCCCCGCAAGAGACCCAGTACTTC. It translates to CASRPLRAPQETQYF. The full variable domain, its missing parts supplied by reference TRBV11-2 and TRBJ2-5, is EAGVAQSPRYKIIEKRQSVAFWCNPISGHATLYWYQQILGQGPKLLIQFQNNGVVDDSQLPKDRFSAERLKGVDSTLKIQPAKLEDSAVYLCASRPLRAPQETQYFGPGTRLLVL.

The table lists this clonotype with a few counts. V gene TRBV6-2 or TRBV6-3 combines with J gene TRBJ1-1; D is perhaps TRBD1 (6 bases). The CDR3 contains 14 residues. V lost 7 bases, J lost 5 bases, and 17 bases lay in between. Germline lookup yields CDR1 MNHEY and CDR2 SVGEGT. The DNA for the CDR3 is TGTGCCAGCACTGAGGGACACCGGGTAACTGAAGCTTTCTTT. This sequence encodes CASTEGHRVTEAFF.

The sample holds a few counts of this clonotype. The V call is TRBV12-3 or TRBV12-4, the J call TRBJ1-1; TRBD1 is a possible D gene (6 bases). The CDR3 runs to 14 residues. The V gene lost 2 bases and the J gene lost 5 bases, with 12 bases spanning the gap. The CDR3 here is CASSLTGIITEAFF. CDR3 sequence (DNA): TGTGCCAGCAGTTTAACAGGGATCATAACTGAAGCTTTCTTT.

This clonotype was seen repeatedly, ten times or more. J is TRBJ2-7 and V is TRBV7-9; the D gene is possibly TRBD1 (6 bases). The V end lost 5 bases, the J end lost 4 bases, and 21 bases lay between the germline ends. The CDR3 spans 16 residues. CDR1 is SEHNR and CDR2 is FQNEAQ in the germline V gene (reference sequence). CDR3 residues: CASSENRASLVYEQYF. The CDR3 nucleotides are TGTGCCAGCAGCGAAAACAGGGCCTCGCTGGTATACGAGCAGTACTTC.

This clonotype is medium-sized in the sample. V usage is TRBV5-1 and J usage is TRBJ1-1, with D perhaps TRBD1 (6 bases). Germline V gives CDR1 SGHRS, CDR2 YFSETQ. Trimming took off 3 bases at V and 2 bases at J, with 11 bases between the two ends. CDR3 length: 14 amino acids. Here the CDR3 DNA reads TGCGCCAGCAGCTGGACGACAGGTAACACTGAAGCTTTCTTT. Translation: CASSWTTGNTEAFF.

Points on this clonotype: No conserved phenylalanine or tryptophan is present at the end of the CDR3, so a read error is the likely explanation. The chain recombines TRBV7-2 with TRBJ1-1, with D tentatively TRBD1 (6 bases). Per germline, CDR1 SGHTA and CDR2 FQGNSA. This CDR3 contains 16 residues. V was cut by 2 bases and J by 2 bases, with 15 bases left in between. CDR3 in amino acids: CASSLWQGPPNTEAFC. The CDR3 coding sequence is TGTGCCAGCAGCTTATGGCAGGGGCCACCCAACACTGAAGCTTTCTGT.

This clonotype was counted ten times or more. The genes are TRBV6-4 and TRBJ1-4; the match to TRBD1 covers 8 bases. Losses at the gene ends were 3 bases for V and 7 bases for J; bases not matched to a gene: 4. The length of the CDR3 is 14 residues. Germline V lookup: CDR1 MRHNA, CDR2 SNTAGT. The DNA for the CDR3 is TGTGCCAGCAGTGAAGGGACAGGAACTGAAAAACTGTTTTTT. This encodes CASSEGTGTEKLFF.

This clonotype came up many times. V gene TRBV27 combines with J gene TRBJ2-5; possibly TRBD1 for D (6 bases). V lost 5 bases and J lost 3, with 19 bases in between. The CDR3 sequence is 16 residues long. CDR1 and CDR2 (germline): MNHEY, SMNVEV (reference sequence). CDR3 region: CASSPGIWGPKETQYF. CDR3 nucleotides: TGTGCCAGCAGTCCGGGAATATGGGGGCCTAAAGAGACCCAGTACTTC.

This clonotype was counted only a few times. The chain joins TRBV12-3 or TRBV12-4 to TRBJ2-4, with 7 bases aligning to TRBD1. The trim removed 5 bases at V and 3 bases at J, leaving 4 bases unmatched. The CDR3 runs to 14 residues. The CDR3 here is CASSPGQYKNIQYF. CDR3 DNA: TGTGCCAGCAGTCCGGGACAGTACAAAAACATTCAGTACTTC.

The J gene is TRBJ2-5, the V gene TRBV5-5, with D perhaps matching TRBD2 (6 bases). The germline CDR1 and CDR2 sequences are SGHKS and YYEKEE (reference sequence). CDR3 size: 16 residues. Between the trimmed V and J ends, which lost 4 bases and 5 bases, there was a span of 21 bases. The CDR3 DNA is TGTGCCAGCAGCCCCGGGGGAGCCCTCAACCTCGAGACCCAGTACTTC. Translated: CASSPGGALNLETQYF.

The sample holds many counts of this clonotype. The CDR3 bases are TGTGCCAGCAGTCCCACTAGCATTAATGAGCAGTTCTTC. Its translation is CASSPTSINEQFF. The chain carries TRBV7-9 and TRBJ2-1, with TRBD2 as a possible D gene (6 bases). The V gene's germline CDR1 is SEHNR and CDR2 FQNEAQ (reference sequence). The CDR3 contains 13 residues. Deletions cut 6 bases from V and 7 bases from J, with 13 bases between.

A note on this clonotype: Just one base apart from a much larger clone, this may be a read error. The conserved phenylalanine or tryptophan normally closing the CDR3 is absent here, so this likely arose from a read error. The genes are TRBV20-1 and TRBJ2-5; 10 nucleotides match TRBD2. This CDR3 is 13 amino acids long. CDR1 is DFQATT and CDR2 is SNEGSKA in the germline V gene (reference sequence). V was pared by 6 bases and J by 3 bases, with 4 bases of the junction left unmatched. CDR3 sequence: CSATAGGKETQYS. CDR3 nucleotide sequence: TGCAGTGCCACAGCGGGGGGGAAAGAGACCCAGTACTCC.

This clonotype was counted at least ten times. J is TRBJ1-1 and V is TRBV12-3 or TRBV12-4; D gene ambiguous. This CDR3 has 13 residues. The V and J ends lost 2 bases and 8 bases respectively, with 12 bases between them. CDR3 region: CASSLRVQEEAFF. CDR3 in DNA: TGTGCCAGCAGTTTACGGGTCCAAGAGGAAGCTTTCTTT.

This clonotype was recorded many times. CDR3 protein: CASSLSISSSTDTQYF. Written as DNA, the CDR3 is TGCGCCAGCAGCTTGTCTATTAGTTCCAGCACAGATACGCAGTATTTT. This chain links TRBV5-1 with TRBJ2-3, with D unresolved. The CDR3 contains 16 residues. Germline V gives CDR1 SGHRS, CDR2 YFSETQ. V was pared by 1 base and J by 0 bases, with 12 bases between.

This clonotype was seen only a few times. The genes are TRBV7-2 and TRBJ2-3, with 9 bases fitting TRBD2. CDR3 length equals 15 residues. Trimming at V came to 6 bases and at J to 2 bases, leaving 6 bases not matched to a gene. Looked up from germline, CDR1 is SGHTA and CDR2 is FQGNSA. This CDR3 reads CASRTSGRVTDTQYF. For the CDR3, the DNA is TGTGCCAGCAGGACTAGCGGTAGGGTCACAGATACGCAGTATTTT.

This clonotype came up a few times. This chain joins TRBV5-1 and TRBJ2-7; the D gene is possibly TRBD2 (6 bases). The CDR3 spans 14 residues. The V end was cut by 4 bases, the J end by 0 bases, with 11 bases between. Germline assignment: CDR1 SGHRS and CDR2 YFSETQ. The CDR3 sequence is CASSLGLRSYEQYF. The CDR3 coding sequence is TGCGCCAGCAGCCTGGGACTCCGCTCCTACGAGCAGTACTTC.

This clonotype showed up many times. One junction end disagrees with the germline gene, perhaps due to a read error. The rearrangement joins TRBV3-1 to TRBJ2-1; TRBD2 matches 10 bases. This CDR3 is 15 amino acids long. Per the germline V gene, CDR1 is LGHDT and CDR2 is YNNKEL (reference sequence). As DNA, the CDR3 is TGTGCCAGCACCCAAACCGGGACTAGCGTCAATGAGCAGTTCTTC. It codes for CASTQTGTSVNEQFF.

This clonotype was seen ten or more times. The genes are TRBV7-2 and TRBJ2-5, with no clear D. Trimming stripped 1 base from V and 5 bases from J, with 8 bases between. CDR1 and CDR2 from the germline V gene are SGHTA and FQGNSA. The CDR3 runs to 13 residues. CDR3 sequence reads: CASSLGPGETQYF. The CDR3 DNA is TGTGCCAGCAGCTTAGGTCCCGGGGAGACCCAGTACTTC.

V usage is TRBV7-3 and J usage is TRBJ2-1; 13 bases are shared with TRBD2. This CDR3 is built from 15 residues. CDR1 SGHTA and CDR2 FQGTGA come from the germline V gene. The ends lost 5 bases at V and 8 bases at J; junction bases unmatched: 6. The CDR3 reads CASSTSGGAFHEQFF. In nucleotides, the CDR3 is TGTGCCAGCAGCACTAGCGGGGGGGCCTTCCATGAGCAGTTCTTC.

At least ten counts were recorded for this clonotype. V usage is TRBV12-3 or TRBV12-4 and J usage is TRBJ2-2; 10 nucleotides agree with TRBD2. V was clipped by 5 bases and J by 2 bases; unmatched bases: 8. The CDR3 spans 17 residues. The CDR3: CASSPTTSGVNTGELFF. In DNA, the CDR3 is TGTGCCAGCAGTCCAACCACTAGCGGGGTAAACACCGGGGAGCTGTTTTTT.

This clonotype was observed a handful of times. The chain has TRBV28 and TRBJ1-5; unclear D gene. This CDR3 contains 14 residues. Per the germline V gene, CDR1 is MDHEN and CDR2 is SYDVKM. V was cut by 3 bases and J by 11 bases, with 17 bases left in between. The CDR3 DNA follows: TGTGCCAGCAGTTTTCCGTACTCATTAAACTCCCAGCATTTT. Protein sequence: CASSFPYSLNSQHF.

This clonotype was recorded many times. V gene TRBV20-1 combines with J gene TRBJ1-2, with D possibly matching TRBD1 (5 bases). The CDR3 length is 16 residues. Trimming removed 0 bases from V and 6 bases from J, with 20 bases in between. The germline V gene encodes CDR1 DFQATT and CDR2 SNEGSKA (reference sequence). The CDR3, as DNA: TGCAGTGCTAGAGATCCTGGGGCAGGAATGTTAGATGGCTACACCTTC. It specifies CSARDPGAGMLDGYTF.